Presented here are 15 T cell receptor beta chains from one specimen sequenced in a study of T-cell memory formation after mild COVID-19. TCRdb called the 5' RACE reads again in MiXCR, with one record for every CDR3 protein. The profile shows approximately 340,000 distinct CDR3 sequences, around 13% of them singletons. Material: PBMCs or a T cell subset sorted from them (not recorded which). The receptors originated from a man aged 18 to 30 who had mild COVID-19 (a few samples of this study predate the infection). Cell type and time point are not known.

The table lists this clonotype with a few counts. V is TRBV13 and J is TRBJ2-7, with a possible D match to TRBD1 (6 bases). Germline CDR1 PRHDT, CDR2 FYEKMQ (reference sequence). This CDR3 has 15 amino acids. V shed 3 bases and J shed 9 bases, with 21 bases lying between them. The CDR3 loop is CASSLRDTGPRGQYF. The CDR3 bases are TGTGCCAGCAGCTTGAGGGACACAGGGCCTCGTGGGCAGTACTTC. Full variable domain (outside the CDR3, taken from reference TRBV13 and TRBJ2-7): AAGVIQSPRHLIKEKRETATLKCYPIPRHDTVYWYQQGPGQDPQFLISFYEKMQSDKGSIPDRFSAQQFSDYHSELNMSSLELGDSALYFCASSLRDTGPRGQYFGPGTRLTVT.

This rearrangement joins TRBV20-1 to TRBJ1-2; TRBD1 matches at 8 bases. The CDR3 sequence is 14 residues long. Germline-derived CDR1 and CDR2 are DFQATT and SNEGSKA (reference sequence). The V segment lost 6 bases and the J segment 4 bases; nucleotides outside the gene matches: 10. CDR3 DNA sequence: TGCAGTGCCGGCCGGACAGGGAGGGTCTATGGCTACACCTTC. Protein: CSAGRTGRVYGYTF.

This clonotype was seen just once. V usage is TRBV6-5 and J usage is TRBJ1-2; 9 bases agree with TRBD1. This CDR3 has 12 residues. The germline V gene has CDR1 MNHEY and CDR2 SVGAGI. Trimming took 4 bases from V and 7 from J; bases not matched to a gene: 1. CDR3 sequence: CASSWDRVGYTF. The DNA of the CDR3 is TGTGCCAGCAGTTGGGACAGGGTTGGCTACACCTTC.

This clonotype has just a few counts. This chain joins TRBV2 and TRBJ2-3; a possible D gene is TRBD2 (7 bases). V was trimmed by 7 bases and J by 4 bases, leaving 15 bases between them. This CDR3 has 14 amino acids. Germline V gene data show CDR1 as SNHLY and CDR2 as FYNNEI. The CDR3 spells CASKGWGGPDTQYF. CDR3 DNA: TGTGCCAGCAAGGGTTGGGGGGGCCCAGATACGCAGTATTTT.

This chain uses TRBV6-2 or TRBV6-3 with TRBJ2-3, with 7 bases identical to TRBD2. This CDR3 has 17 amino acids. Germline CDR1 MNHEY, CDR2 SVGEGT. V shed 4 bases and J 0 bases; nucleotides not matched to a gene: 10. The chain's CDR3 is CASSSKEAGESTDTQYF. The CDR3 DNA reads as TGTGCCAGCAGTTCTAAGGAGGCGGGGGAGAGCACAGATACGCAGTATTTT.

The chain employs TRBV3-1 and TRBJ2-3; no definite D call. Trimming cost V 1 base and J 2 bases, with 10 bases left between them. This CDR3 is 15 amino acids long. Germline V gene data show CDR1 as LGHDT and CDR2 as YNNKEL (reference sequence). The CDR3 sequence: CASSQASPPTDTQYF. The CDR3 region has the DNA TGTGCCAGCAGCCAAGCTAGTCCGCCCACAGATACGCAGTATTTT.

V gene TRBV6-5 combines with J gene TRBJ2-1; weak D call: TRBD1 (6 bases). Looked up from germline, CDR1 is MNHEY and CDR2 is SVGAGI. This CDR3 has 15 residues. V was clipped by 2 bases and J by 7 bases, with 15 bases between them. The CDR3 bases are TGTGCCAGCAGTTACGGGATTAGAGGGGGAAATGAGCAGTTCTTC. Its protein is CASSYGIRGGNEQFF.

This clonotype has only a few counts. The chain is built from TRBV6-2 or TRBV6-3 and TRBJ2-5; D may match TRBD1 or TRBD2 (6 bases each). Germline V gives CDR1 MNHEY, CDR2 SVGEGT. Trimming left V 5 bases short and J 2 bases short, with 15 bases between. The CDR3 extends over 15 amino acids. CDR3 in amino acids: CASSPQGAGQETQYF. CDR3 coding DNA: TGTGCCAGCAGTCCACAGGGTGCGGGGCAAGAGACCCAGTACTTC.

The chain recombines TRBV3-1 with TRBJ2-3; 10 bases agree with TRBD2. CDR3 size: 17 residues. V dropped 5 bases and J dropped 0; count of bases not matched to a gene: 8. The germline gives CDR1 LGHDT, CDR2 YNNKEL (reference sequence). In DNA, the CDR3 is TGTGCCAGCAGCTATAGACTAGCGGGCCCTAGCACAGATACGCAGTATTTT. The encoded protein is CASSYRLAGPSTDTQYF.

This clonotype was seen a few times. The chain joins TRBV6-2 or TRBV6-3 to TRBJ2-5, with TRBD2 identical over 8 bases. The CDR3 extends over 13 amino acids. Germline assignment: CDR1 MNHEY and CDR2 SVGEGT. Losses at the gene ends were 8 bases for V and 5 bases for J; bases not matched to a gene: 7. Written as DNA, the CDR3 is TGTGCCAGCCTTTCGGGGGGGCCGGAGACCCAGTACTTC. This encodes CASLSGGPETQYF.

There are a few counts of this clonotype. J is TRBJ2-5 and V is TRBV6-5; TRBD1 might be the D (6 bases). The CDR3 runs 15 residues. Looked up from germline, CDR1 is MNHEY and CDR2 is SVGAGI. Trimming removed 0 bases from V and 4 bases from J, with 12 bases in between. CDR3 sequence (DNA): TGTGCCAGCAGTTACTCGGTACAGGGCGGAGAGACCCAGTACTTC. It yields the protein CASSYSVQGGETQYF.

The chain couples TRBV19 to TRBJ2-3; maybe TRBD1 (5 bases). The germline gives CDR1 LNHDA, CDR2 SQIVND (reference sequence). The CDR3 loop spans 13 amino acids. Trimming left V 3 bases short and J 5 bases short, with 9 bases between. CDR3 sequence reads: CASSMGQRDTQYF. The CDR3, as DNA: TGTGCCAGTAGTATGGGGCAGAGAGATACGCAGTATTTT.

CDR3 amino acids: CASSVDRAGYGYTF. CDR3 DNA: TGCGCCAGCAGCGTCGACAGGGCGGGGTATGGCTACACCTTC. The chain has TRBV5-1 and TRBJ1-2; TRBD1 matches at 7 bases. The length of the CDR3 is 14 residues. V gave up 4 bases and J gave up 5 bases; unmatched junction bases: 8. The germline gives CDR1 SGHRS, CDR2 YFSETQ.

This clonotype was counted between two and nine times. The chain combines TRBV6-6 with TRBJ1-2; D unclear. The CDR3 is 13 amino acids. V was cut by 2 bases and J by 4 bases, with 8 bases left in between. Germline lookup yields CDR1 MNHNY and CDR2 SVGAGI (reference sequence). This CDR3 is CASSYGVLYGYTF. The CDR3 region has the DNA TGTGCCAGCAGTTACGGGGTTCTCTATGGCTACACCTTC.

This clonotype was detected only a few times. The chain combines TRBV7-2 with TRBJ2-1, with TRBD1 as a possible D gene (6 bases). The CDR3 covers 13 residues. CDR1 is SGHTA, CDR2 FQGNSA, per germline. V lost 5 bases to trimming and J lost 10 bases, with 15 bases between them. DNA for the CDR3: TGTGCCAGCAGCCCGGGGACACAGAGAGAGCAGTTCTTC. This sequence encodes CASSPGTQREQFF.